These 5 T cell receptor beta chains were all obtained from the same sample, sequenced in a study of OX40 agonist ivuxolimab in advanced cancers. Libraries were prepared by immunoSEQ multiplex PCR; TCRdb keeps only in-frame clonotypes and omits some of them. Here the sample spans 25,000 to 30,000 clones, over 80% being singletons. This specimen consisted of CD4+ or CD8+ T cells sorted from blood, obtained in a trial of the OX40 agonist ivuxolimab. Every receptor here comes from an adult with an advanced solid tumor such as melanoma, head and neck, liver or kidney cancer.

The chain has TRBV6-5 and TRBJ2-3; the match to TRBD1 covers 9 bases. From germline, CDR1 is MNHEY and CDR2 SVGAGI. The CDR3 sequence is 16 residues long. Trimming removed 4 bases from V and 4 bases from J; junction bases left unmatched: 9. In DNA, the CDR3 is TGTGCCAGCAGTTTGTGGACAGGGGAGTTAGCAGATACGCAGTATTTT. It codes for CASSLWTGELADTQYF.

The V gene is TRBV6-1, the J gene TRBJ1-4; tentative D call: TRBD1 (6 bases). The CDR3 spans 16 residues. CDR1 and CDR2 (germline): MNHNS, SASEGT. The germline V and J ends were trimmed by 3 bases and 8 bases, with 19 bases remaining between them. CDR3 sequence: CASSDPDRRRDEKLFF. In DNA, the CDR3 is TGTGCCAGCAGTGACCCCGACAGGAGAAGGGACGAAAAACTGTTTTTT.

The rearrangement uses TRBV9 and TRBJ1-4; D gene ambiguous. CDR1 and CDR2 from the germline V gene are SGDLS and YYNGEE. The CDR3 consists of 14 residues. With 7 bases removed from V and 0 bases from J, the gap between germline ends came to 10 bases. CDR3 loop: CASAPEATNEKLFF. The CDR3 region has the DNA TGTGCCAGCGCTCCGGAGGCAACTAATGAAAAACTGTTTTTT.

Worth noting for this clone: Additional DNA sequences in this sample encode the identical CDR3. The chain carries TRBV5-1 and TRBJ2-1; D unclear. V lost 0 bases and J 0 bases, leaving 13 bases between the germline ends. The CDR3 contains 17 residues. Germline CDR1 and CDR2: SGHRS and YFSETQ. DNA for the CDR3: TGCGCCAGCAGCTTGGAGCCAAGCAGGAGCTCCTACAATGAGCAGTTCTTC. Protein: CASSLEPSRSSYNEQFF. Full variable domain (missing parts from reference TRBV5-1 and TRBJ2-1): KAGVTQTPRYLIKTRGQQVTLSCSPISGHRSVSWYQQTPGQGLQFLFEYFSETQRNKGNFPGRFSGRQFSNSRSEMNVSTLELGDSALYLCASSLEPSRSSYNEQFFGPGTRLTVL.

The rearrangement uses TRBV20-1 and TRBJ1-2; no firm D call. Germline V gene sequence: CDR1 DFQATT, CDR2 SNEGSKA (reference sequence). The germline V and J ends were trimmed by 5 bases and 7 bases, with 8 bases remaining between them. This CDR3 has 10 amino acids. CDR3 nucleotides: TGCAGTGCTTTCGAGGGTGGCTACACCTTC. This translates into CSAFEGGYTF.